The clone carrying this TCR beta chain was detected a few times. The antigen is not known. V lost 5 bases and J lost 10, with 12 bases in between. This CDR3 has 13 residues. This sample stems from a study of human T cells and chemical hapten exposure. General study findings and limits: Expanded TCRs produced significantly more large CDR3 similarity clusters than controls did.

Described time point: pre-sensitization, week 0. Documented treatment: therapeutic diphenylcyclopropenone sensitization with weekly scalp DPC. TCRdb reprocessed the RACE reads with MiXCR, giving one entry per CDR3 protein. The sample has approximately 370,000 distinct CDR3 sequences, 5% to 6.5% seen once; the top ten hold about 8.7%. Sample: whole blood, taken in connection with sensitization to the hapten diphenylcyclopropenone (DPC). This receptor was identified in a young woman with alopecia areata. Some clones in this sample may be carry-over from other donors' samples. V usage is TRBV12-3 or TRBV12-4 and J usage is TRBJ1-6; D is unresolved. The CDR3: CASSLLGGSPLHF. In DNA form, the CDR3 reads TGTGCCAGCAGTCTACTGGGCGGGTCACCCCTCCACTTT.